The T cell receptor beta chain described here comes from a study of T cells in Graves' hyperthyroidism and ophthalmopathy (dated by TCRdb to between 2019 and 2020). Regarding the complete study: Peripheral blood was sampled at the time of initial diagnosis, prior to any treatment. A discovery cohort of approximately 97 patients, 43 with Graves' ophthalmopathy and roughly 59 with stable Graves' hyperthyroidism, was used to find distinguishing TCR V-J signatures. According to the paper, TCR Vbeta CDR3 sequencing was carried out on more than 120 peripheral blood samples, which came from approximately 43 ophthalmopathy, approximately 78 hyperthyroidism and approximately 17 progressor patients. After sampling, hyperthyroidism patients received methimazole starting at 30 mg daily, and ophthalmopathy patients received high-dose intravenous methylprednisolone. The 75 to 100 discovery patients were divided at random into training and test sets in a 7:3 ratio. An independent validation cohort of fewer than 20 hyperthyroidism patients and some 15 patients who later progressed to ophthalmopathy tested prospective prediction of ophthalmopathy. The study also compared thyroid tissue and blood T-cell repertoires from several Graves' hyperthyroidism patients.

Findings and caveats that apply to the study as a whole: No statistical method was used to set the sample size in advance, and investigators knew the group allocation. Most expanded thyroid clonotypes (frequency above 0.001) were also detected in blood, suggesting blood repertoires may reflect thyroid immune responses. A model built on a 13 V-J signature distinguished ophthalmopathy from stable hyperthyroidism, reaching approximately 89% sensitivity and under 84% specificity in cross-validation and 80%/75% in testing. In validation, the model predicted progression to ophthalmopathy with over 60% sensitivity and roughly 75% specificity, a median of 6.5 months before onset.

Turning to this clonotype: Its recognized antigen is unknown. It has no much larger one-base neighbor in the sample; base qualities were not kept.

The TCR beta CDR3 regions were amplified from RNA transcripts. A first-round RT-PCR of the TCR CDR3 used the HTBI primer set with the Qiagen OneStep RT-PCR kit. A second multiplex PCR round built the libraries, followed by size selection and purification. The libraries were sequenced on an Illumina HiSeq2000 using paired-end 100 bp reads. Regarding the original processing steps: SOAPnuke was used to process the raw data, throwing out any read that contained adapters or uncalled bases, had a mean Phred below 15, or lacked an exact constant-primer or identifier match. High-quality paired reads were merged with COPE v1.2.5, and unique nucleotide sequences were defined as clonotypes. MiTCR v1.1 was used to align the clonotypes against IMGT TRBV, TRBD and TRBJ reference segments. Only V-J combinations with frequency above 0.0001, covering roughly 99% of repertoires, were analysed. A TCS score was defined as the ratio between F50 (clonal expansion) and ExV (chaos), using BLOSUM62-based TCRdist between CDR3 peptides within each V-J. Welch's t-statistics and random forest reduced several hundred V-J features to 10 to 15, which were used in a naive Bayes classifier (R e1071). TCRdb passed the public sequencing reads through fastp at Q25 and MiXCR, retaining productive beta sequences. Entries that share a CDR3 protein sequence are merged under the most common genes and DNA. What appears here as the V and J calls and clone size reflects TCRdb's work, not the paper's. The sample table lists fewer than 600,000 distinct CDR3 sequences, 12% to 15% of them with a count of one. Of the sample, about 15% falls within the top ten clones.

The germline V gene provides CDR1 MDHEN and CDR2 SYDVKM. Cut back by 5 bases and 6 bases, the V and J ends lie 13 bases apart. The cysteine opens and the phenylalanine closes a CDR3 of 14 amino acids. CDR3 DNA is the only sequence kept; it has 42 bases, read in frame from the first base. Stable Graves' hyperthyroidism was defined as no progression to ophthalmopathy during 18 months of follow-up. Hyperthyroidism patients were aged 18 to 65 years and newly diagnosed, with disease duration of less than 2 months. The study excluded patients with uncontrolled infections, other autoimmune diseases, pregnancy or lactation. Clinical symptoms, serum thyroxine and TRAb, thyroid ultrasound, and orbital computed tomography formed the basis for the diagnoses. PBMCs were isolated from 10 ml of fresh peripheral blood by Ficoll-Paque density gradient centrifugation. Trizol reagent was used to extract total RNA, and RNA quality was then checked on an Agilent 2100 Bioanalyzer.

The TCR sequence derives from a woman aged 40 to 50 with Graves' hyperthyroidism. Recombination connected TRBV28 to TRBJ2-2; 7 matching bases give a weak D call of TRBD1. The sequencing input was blood. The nucleotides read TGTGCCAGCAGTGGGGGGCAGGGGGCCGGGGAGCTGTTTTTT. Translated, this gives CASSGGQGAGELFF.